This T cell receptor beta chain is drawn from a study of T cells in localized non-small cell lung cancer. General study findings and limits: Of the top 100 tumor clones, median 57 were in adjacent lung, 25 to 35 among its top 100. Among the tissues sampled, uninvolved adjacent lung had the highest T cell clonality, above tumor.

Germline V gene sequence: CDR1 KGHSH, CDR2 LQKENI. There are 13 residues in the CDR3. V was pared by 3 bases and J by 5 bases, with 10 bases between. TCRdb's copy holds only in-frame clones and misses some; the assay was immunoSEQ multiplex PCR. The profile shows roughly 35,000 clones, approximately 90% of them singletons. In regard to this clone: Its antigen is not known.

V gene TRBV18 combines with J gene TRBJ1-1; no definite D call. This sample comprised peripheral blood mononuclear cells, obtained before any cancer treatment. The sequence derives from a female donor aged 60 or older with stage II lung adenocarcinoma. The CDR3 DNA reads TGTGCCAGCTCACCGGAGAGGCAGACTGAAGCTTTCTTT. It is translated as CASSPERQTEAFF.